A single sample gave rise to the 22 T cell receptor beta chains below, sequenced in a study of T cell responses to AZD1222 COVID-19 vaccine listed by TCRdb under 2021. The sample's time point label, decoded: about 28 days (+/-7) after the second vaccine dose. Library method: the immunoSEQ multiplex PCR assay. Entries here come from immuneACCESS through TCRdb and include only in-frame sequences with V and J called. Some clones fail to appear in such tables; in the studies checked, an unresolved V gene covers under half of the shortfall, and the cause of the remainder is unknown. The sample yields 200,000 or so clones; about 93% were counted once. The ten largest clones capture less than 1.2% of the sample. The sample was peripheral blood, taken 28 days after the second AZD1222 dose. Every receptor here comes from an adult who received the AZD1222 COVID-19 vaccine.

This chain links TRBV25-1 with TRBJ2-1, with D unclear. The CDR3 spans 15 residues. Trimming took off 4 bases at V and 5 bases at J, with 15 bases between the two ends. CDR1 MGHDK and CDR2 SYGVNS come from the germline V gene. The CDR3 DNA sequence: TGTGCCAGCAGTGCCGAACCGGGCGGAAACAATGAGCAGTTCTTC. Translation gives CASSAEPGGNNEQFF.

This chain connects TRBV20-1 to TRBJ1-1; 7 bases fit TRBD1. After removal of 5 bases from V and 6 bases from J, the junction contained 3 bases not matched to a gene. Germline V gives CDR1 DFQATT, CDR2 SNEGSKA (reference sequence). There are 11 residues in the CDR3. CDR3 in amino acids: CSARDSPEAFF. The CDR3 bases are TGCAGTGCTCGGGACAGCCCTGAAGCTTTCTTT.

The chain recombines TRBV19 with TRBJ1-5, with 7 bases aligning to TRBD1. V shed 8 bases, J shed 3 bases, and the junction held 7 bases outside the gene matches. Looked up from germline, CDR1 is LNHDA and CDR2 is SQIVND (reference sequence). The CDR3 extends over 14 amino acids. CDR3 sequence (DNA): TGTGCCAGTCGGACAGGTTTTGACAATCAGCCCCAGCATTTT. Protein sequence: CASRTGFDNQPQHF.

The rearrangement uses TRBV19 and TRBJ1-2, with TRBD1 matching over 9 bases. The V gene's germline CDR1 is LNHDA and CDR2 SQIVND (reference sequence). The V gene end was trimmed by 7 bases and the J gene end by 6 bases; junction bases not matched to a gene: 3. The CDR3 consists of 12 residues. The CDR3 coding sequence is TGTGCCAGTACCGACAGGGGGGATGGCTACACCTTC. It translates to CASTDRGDGYTF.

The J gene is TRBJ2-2, the V gene TRBV29-1; TRBD2 matches at 8 bases. Germline V gene data show CDR1 as SQVTM and CDR2 as ANQGSEA. This CDR3 has 14 residues. CDR3 in amino acids: CGCSGTRNTGELFF. The CDR3 nucleotides read TGCGGATGTTCCGGGACTAGAAACACCGGGGAGCTGTTTTTT.

The chain combines TRBV2 with TRBJ1-6, with 9 bases fitting TRBD1. Per germline, CDR1 SNHLY and CDR2 FYNNEI. This CDR3 comprises 15 residues. With V trimmed by 9 bases and J by 6 bases, 9 bases remained unmatched. CDR3 amino acids: CARQGANLFNSPLHF. CDR3 nucleotide sequence: TGTGCCAGACAGGGGGCCAACCTTTTTAATTCACCCCTCCACTTT.

The chain uses TRBV12-5 and TRBJ1-1; 8 nucleotides agree with TRBD1. The CDR3 runs to 14 residues. With 5 bases clipped from V and 5 bases from J, the junction kept 7 bases outside the gene matches. The germline V gene has CDR1 LGHNT and CDR2 FRNRAP. For the CDR3, the DNA is TGTGCTAGTGGTCTGACAGGGGCAGGAACTGAAGCTTTCTTT. Protein product: CASGLTGAGTEAFF. Looking up the rest from reference TRBV12-5 and TRBJ1-1 gives the full variable domain: DARVTQTPRHKVTEMGQEVTMRCQPILGHNTVFWYRQTMMQGLELLAYFRNRAPLDDSGMPKDRFSAEMPDATLATLKIQPSEPRDSAVYFCASGLTGAGTEAFFGQGTRLTVV.

The chain is built from TRBV20-1 and TRBJ2-1; D ambiguous. Germline CDR1 is DFQATT and CDR2 is SNEGSKA (reference sequence). V was cut by 3 bases and J by 3 bases, with 3 bases left in between. CDR3 length: 11 amino acids. CDR3 in DNA: TGCAGTGCTAGTTACTACAATGAGCAGTTCTTC. Amino acid sequence: CSASYYNEQFF.

The rearrangement joins TRBV7-2 to TRBJ1-6; maybe TRBD1 (5 bases). The V end lost 1 base, the J end lost 7 bases, and 14 bases lay between the germline ends. The CDR3 spans 16 residues. The germline CDR1 and CDR2 sequences are SGHTA and FQGNSA. DNA for the CDR3: TGTGCCAGCAGCTTAGTTCGGTCGGGGGGAAATTCACCCCTCCACTTT. Translated, it gives CASSLVRSGGNSPLHF.

The rearrangement uses TRBV5-1 and TRBJ2-5; a possible D gene is TRBD1 (5 bases). V lost 4 bases and J lost 0, with 13 bases in between. Germline assignment: CDR1 SGHRS and CDR2 YFSETQ. This CDR3 comprises 15 residues. DNA for the CDR3: TGCGCCAGCAGCGCAGCAGGGTTGGACCAAGAGACCCAGTACTTC. As protein: CASSAAGLDQETQYF.

Comment on this clone: Different DNA sequences within this sample yield the same CDR3. The chain joins TRBV18 to TRBJ1-5; TRBD1 is a possible D gene (5 bases). Germline lookup yields CDR1 KGHSH and CDR2 LQKENI. This CDR3 contains 13 residues. Trimming removed 1 base at V and 7 bases at J, with 8 bases between. In DNA, the CDR3 is TGTGCCAGCTCACCACAGGGGAACCAGCCCCAGCATTTT. The encoded protein is CASSPQGNQPQHF.

This chain joins TRBV5-6 and TRBJ1-1; D gene ambiguous. Deletions cut 0 bases from V and 0 bases from J, with 3 bases between. CDR1 is SGHDT, CDR2 YYEEEE, per germline. The CDR3 loop spans 13 amino acids. CDR3 nucleotides: TGTGCCAGCAGCTTGGAGTTGAACACTGAAGCTTTCTTT. It translates to CASSLELNTEAFF.

The genes are TRBV4-3 and TRBJ1-5, with D unclear. The V and J ends lost 0 bases and 4 bases respectively, with 4 bases between them. From germline, CDR1 is LGHNA and CDR2 YSLEER. The CDR3 is 13 amino acids. DNA of the CDR3: TGCGCCAGCAGCCAAGATTCGAATCAGCCCCAGCATTTT. It translates to CASSQDSNQPQHF.

This clone was observed once. This rearrangement joins TRBV18 to TRBJ1-4; D gene ambiguous. V dropped 0 bases and J dropped 4 bases, with 3 bases sitting between them. The germline V gene has CDR1 KGHSH and CDR2 LQKENI. This CDR3 is 13 amino acids long. CDR3 region: CASSPPSNEKLFF. DNA for the CDR3: TGTGCCAGCTCACCACCGAGTAATGAAAAACTGTTTTTT.

The genes are TRBV12-3 or TRBV12-4 and TRBJ1-2; D is undetermined. Trimming removed 5 bases at V and 10 bases at J, with 17 bases between. The CDR3 length is 13 residues. This CDR3 reads CASSGGRLRFYTF. CDR3 sequence (DNA): TGTGCCAGCAGTGGCGGTAGGCTGAGATTCTACACCTTC.

The chain uses TRBV7-9 and TRBJ1-2; D not certain. Germline CDR1 and CDR2: SEHNR and FQNEAQ (reference sequence). This CDR3 region has 14 residues. V shed 5 bases and J shed 0 bases, with 10 bases lying between them. In DNA form, the CDR3 reads TGTGCCAGCAGCCTGATACTAACTAACTATGGCTACACCTTC. Its translation is CASSLILTNYGYTF. The variable domain in full, completed from reference TRBV7-9 and TRBJ1-2, reads DTGVSQNPRHKITKRGQNVTFRCDPISEHNRLYWYRQTLGQGPEFLTYFQNEAQLEKSRLLSDRFSAERPKGSFSTLEIQRTEQGDSAMYLCASSLILTNYGYTFGSGTRLTVV.

The chain links TRBV6-5 to TRBJ1-2; 8 positions agree with TRBD1. Per germline, CDR1 MNHEY and CDR2 SVGAGI. The junction had 7 bases not matched to a gene; V was cut back by 5 bases and J by 2 bases. CDR3 length: 15 residues. In DNA, the CDR3 is TGTGCCAGCAGTACCAGGGGGCAACCAAACTATGGCTACACCTTC. Its protein product is CASSTRGQPNYGYTF.

The chain joins TRBV30 to TRBJ2-2, with D tentatively TRBD1 or TRBD2 (5 bases each). The CDR3 is 12 residues long. Germline V CDR1 and CDR2: GTSNPN, SVGIG (reference sequence). Trimming took 2 bases from V and 7 from J, leaving 8 bases between them. The CDR3 spells CAWSRDGGELFF. CDR3 nucleotides: TGTGCCTGGAGTAGGGACGGCGGGGAGCTGTTTTTT.

V and J are TRBV29-1 and TRBJ1-1, with 7 bases matching TRBD1. CDR3 length: 14 residues. The junction had 10 bases not matched to a gene; V was cut back by 4 bases and J by 5 bases. Germline V gene data show CDR1 as SQVTM and CDR2 as ANQGSEA. This CDR3 is CSVAFAGGGTEAFF. The CDR3 DNA follows: TGCAGCGTTGCTTTCGCAGGGGGAGGGACTGAAGCTTTCTTT.

The chain employs TRBV18 and TRBJ2-1, with 8 bases matching TRBD2. This CDR3 comprises 17 residues. V was pared by 3 bases and J by 5 bases, with 12 bases of the junction left unmatched. Looked up from germline, CDR1 is KGHSH and CDR2 is LQKENI. DNA for the CDR3: TGTGCCAGCTCACCCTCAGCAGGCCGGGGGGGGAACAATGAGCAGTTCTTC. Translating gives CASSPSAGRGGNNEQFF.

V and J are TRBV5-1 and TRBJ2-1; no clear D gene. Germline assignment: CDR1 SGHRS and CDR2 YFSETQ. The V and J ends lost 0 bases and 3 bases respectively, with 4 bases between them. This CDR3 region has 13 residues. The CDR3 protein is CASSLDYYNEQFF. The CDR3 DNA reads TGCGCCAGCAGCTTGGACTACTACAATGAGCAGTTCTTC. Using reference TRBV5-1 and TRBJ2-1 for the parts outside the CDR3, the full variable domain is KAGVTQTPRYLIKTRGQQVTLSCSPISGHRSVSWYQQTPGQGLQFLFEYFSETQRNKGNFPGRFSGRQFSNSRSEMNVSTLELGDSALYLCASSLDYYNEQFFGPGTRLTVL.

The genes are TRBV3-1 (or the pseudogene TRBV3-2) and TRBJ2-7; 8 nucleotides agree with TRBD2. Germline CDR1 and CDR2: LGHDT and YNNKEL (reference sequence). With 9 bases clipped from V and 6 bases from J, the junction kept 10 bases outside the gene matches. The CDR3 covers 13 residues. CDR3 nucleotide sequence: TGTGCCAGTAGGGGCCAGCGGGGGTGCGAGCAGTACTTC. This sequence encodes CASRGQRGCEQYF.